Listed below are T cell receptor beta chains from one sample, sequenced in a study of early T cells in non-severe SARS-CoV-2 infection. TCRdb used MiXCR to reprocess the 5' RACE reads, holding one entry per CDR3 protein. The repertoire holds tens of thousands of distinct CDR3 sequences, with 9% to 15% as singletons. Material for sequencing was whole blood. The receptors come from an adult who was a healthcare worker with PCR-confirmed SARS-CoV-2 infection or an uninfected control (not recorded which). The CDR3 runs from the conserved cysteine through the conserved F or W. Expanded clones are given a class, and other clones once, few, many or no size at all.

CDR3 protein,clone size,CDR3 length,V gene
CASSPELRYTIYF,-,13,TRBV7-3
CASSTRTANTGELFF,-,15,TRBV28
CASSLVIDPSSPLHF,many,15,TRBV5-4
CSAGQGAGETQYF,many,13,TRBV29-1
CASSHLGQPQHF,-,12,TRBV4-1
CASSGTGHTDTQYF,many,14,TRBV6-5
CASSSTAGERYNEQFF,many,16,TRBV7-3
CASSVPGLAGGHADTQYF,many,18,TRBV5-7
CASILDSFPYEQYF,-,14,TRBV6-1
CASSLAYSGSSSTDTQYF,many,18,TRBV7-2
CASSWTGKDTQYF,-,13,TRBV12-3/TRBV12-4
CASSQNQGGYTF,few,12,TRBV3-1
CSAFPPKSGAGETQYF,many,16,TRBV20-1
CASSFDSHTDTQYF,once,14,TRBV5-1
CASSLEAGEQFF,many,12,TRBV5-4
CSVEGTNYEQYF,-,12,TRBV29-1
CASTGGSNEQFF,-,12,TRBV28
CAWGGTGNTEAFF,-,13,TRBV30
CASRRTDTQYF,-,11,TRBV25-1
CASSSQRSSGRFYNEQFF,many,18,TRBV7-2
CASSLSSDSAYEQYF,few,15,TRBV11-2
CASSLSGTYEQYF,many,13,TRBV5-1
CASSRRGQPYEQYF,many,14,TRBV6-2/TRBV6-3
CASTGGSSLYEQYF,-,14,TRBV6-6
CASSFFTGRTTYEQYF,few,16,TRBV7-2
CASSKTRNTEAFF,many,13,TRBV6-2/TRBV6-3
CASSSQAPTGTAYSYEQYF,many,19,TRBV6-6
CASSPLLTPDTQYF,-,14,TRBV7-7
CASSLAPSETQYF,many,13,TRBV7-2
CSASDRGNEKLFF,many,13,TRBV20-1
CSARDRNSGNTIYF,few,14,TRBV20-1
CSARGLDYEQYF,many,12,TRBV20-1
CASSLGGADEQYF,-,13,TRBV5-1
CASIIQGTQYF,many,11,TRBV6-6
CASSLASSPTDTQYF,many,15,TRBV5-1
CASSTSGFGEQYF,many,13,TRBV25-1
CASSLPSGGGYTF,few,13,TRBV7-9
CASSYSLGDTDTQYF,-,15,TRBV6-2/TRBV6-3
CASSSRLAGGTGELFF,few,16,TRBV7-9
CASTPTGATDTIYF,-,14,TRBV12-3/TRBV12-4
CASSQDRRGQPQHF,many,14,TRBV4-1
CASSQVSAGDTQYF,-,14,TRBV14
CSASGANVLTF,many,11,TRBV29-1
CASSLDRQETQYF,many,13,TRBV6-5
CASSLAGPAYNEQFF,medium-sized,15,TRBV27
CAISESTGREKLFF,many,14,TRBV10-3
CASSSREPRGETQYF,-,15,TRBV7-8
CASSPRIYNEQFF,many,13,TRBV7-8
CASSYPSPGHITYEQYF,few,17,TRBV28